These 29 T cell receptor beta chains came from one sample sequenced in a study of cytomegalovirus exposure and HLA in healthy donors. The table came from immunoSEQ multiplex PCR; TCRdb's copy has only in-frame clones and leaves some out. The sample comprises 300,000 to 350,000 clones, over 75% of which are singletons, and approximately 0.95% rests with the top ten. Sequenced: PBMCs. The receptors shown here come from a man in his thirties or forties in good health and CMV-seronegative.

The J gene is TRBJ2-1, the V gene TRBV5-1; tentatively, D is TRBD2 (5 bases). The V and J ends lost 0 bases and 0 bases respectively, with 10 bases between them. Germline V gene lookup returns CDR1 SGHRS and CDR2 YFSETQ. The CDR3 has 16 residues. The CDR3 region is CASSLDPGYSYNEQFF. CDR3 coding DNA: TGCGCCAGCAGCTTGGATCCGGGGTACTCCTACAATGAGCAGTTCTTC.

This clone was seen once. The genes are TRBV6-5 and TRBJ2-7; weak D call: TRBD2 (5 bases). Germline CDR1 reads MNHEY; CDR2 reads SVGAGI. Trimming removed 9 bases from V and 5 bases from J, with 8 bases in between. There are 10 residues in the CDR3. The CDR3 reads CASGLNEQYF. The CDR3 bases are TGTGCCAGTGGACTGAACGAGCAGTACTTC.

CDR3 in DNA: TGTGCCAGCAGTCCCCAGGGGACAGTCTATGGCTACACCTTC. This encodes CASSPQGTVYGYTF. The gene calls are TRBV28 and TRBJ1-2; 7 bases agree with TRBD1. Per the germline V gene, CDR1 is MDHEN and CDR2 is SYDVKM. V lost 5 bases to trimming and J lost 4 bases; unmatched junction nucleotides: 7. The CDR3 contains 14 residues.

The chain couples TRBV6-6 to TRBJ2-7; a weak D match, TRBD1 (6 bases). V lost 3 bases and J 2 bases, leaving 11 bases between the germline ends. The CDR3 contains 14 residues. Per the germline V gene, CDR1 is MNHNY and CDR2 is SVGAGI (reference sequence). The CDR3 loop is CASSYTGTTYEQYF. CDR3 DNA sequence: TGTGCCAGCAGTTATACAGGGACAACCTACGAGCAGTACTTC.

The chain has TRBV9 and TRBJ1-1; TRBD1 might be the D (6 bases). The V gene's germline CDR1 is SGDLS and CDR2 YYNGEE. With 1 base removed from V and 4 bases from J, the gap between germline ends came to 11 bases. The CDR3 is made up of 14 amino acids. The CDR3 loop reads CASSVQGMGTEAFF. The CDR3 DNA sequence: TGTGCCAGCAGCGTACAGGGGATGGGCACTGAAGCTTTCTTT.

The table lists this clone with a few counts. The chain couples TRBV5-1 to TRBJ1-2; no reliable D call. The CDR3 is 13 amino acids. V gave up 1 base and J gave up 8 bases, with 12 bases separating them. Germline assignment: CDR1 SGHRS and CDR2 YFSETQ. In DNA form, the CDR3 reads TGCGCCAGCAGCTTGAACGAGGGATTAGGCTACACCTTC. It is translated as CASSLNEGLGYTF.

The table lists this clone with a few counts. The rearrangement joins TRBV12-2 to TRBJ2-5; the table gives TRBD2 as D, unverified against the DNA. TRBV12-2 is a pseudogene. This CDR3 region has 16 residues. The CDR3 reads CASRLGLADPGQTQYF. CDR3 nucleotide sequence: TGTGCAAGTCGCTTAGGACTAGCGGACCCCGGGCAGACCCAGTACTTC.

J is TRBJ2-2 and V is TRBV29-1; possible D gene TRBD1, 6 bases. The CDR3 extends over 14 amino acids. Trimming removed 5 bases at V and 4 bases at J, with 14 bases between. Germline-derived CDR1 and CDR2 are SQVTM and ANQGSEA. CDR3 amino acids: CSVTDRSSTGELFF. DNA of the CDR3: TGCAGCGTTACTGACAGGTCAAGCACCGGGGAGCTGTTTTTT.

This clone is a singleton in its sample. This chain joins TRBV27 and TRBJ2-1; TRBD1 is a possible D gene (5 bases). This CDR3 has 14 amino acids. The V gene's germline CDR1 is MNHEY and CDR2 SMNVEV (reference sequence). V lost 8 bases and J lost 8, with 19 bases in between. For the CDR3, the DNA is TGTGCCAGCCTCCCTAGGGGTAGTGGCGATGAGCAGTTCTTC. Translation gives CASLPRGSGDEQFF.

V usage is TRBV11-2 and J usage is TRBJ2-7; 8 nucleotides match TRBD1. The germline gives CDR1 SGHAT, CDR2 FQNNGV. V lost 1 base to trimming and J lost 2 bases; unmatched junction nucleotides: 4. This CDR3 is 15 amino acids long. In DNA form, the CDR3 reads TGTGCCAGCAGCTTAGTTCGACAGGGGACCTACGAGCAGTACTTC. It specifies CASSLVRQGTYEQYF.

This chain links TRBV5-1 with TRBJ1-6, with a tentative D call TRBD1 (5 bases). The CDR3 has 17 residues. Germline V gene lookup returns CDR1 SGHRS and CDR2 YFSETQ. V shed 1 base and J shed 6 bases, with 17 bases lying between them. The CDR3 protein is CASSLSVQGSSNSPLHF. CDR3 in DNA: TGCGCCAGCAGCTTGTCTGTGCAGGGAAGTTCTAATTCACCCCTCCACTTT.

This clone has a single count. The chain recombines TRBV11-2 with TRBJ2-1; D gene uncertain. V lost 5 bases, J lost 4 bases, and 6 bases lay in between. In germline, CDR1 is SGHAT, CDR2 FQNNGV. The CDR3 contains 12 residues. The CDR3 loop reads CASSHKYNEQFF. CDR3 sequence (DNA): TGTGCCAGCAGCCACAAATACAATGAGCAGTTCTTC.

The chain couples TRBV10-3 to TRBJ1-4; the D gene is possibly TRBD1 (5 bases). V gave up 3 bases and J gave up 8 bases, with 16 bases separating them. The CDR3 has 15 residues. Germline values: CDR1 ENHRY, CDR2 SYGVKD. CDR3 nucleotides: TGTGCCATCAGTGACTCCGGGGGGACGAGAGAAAAACTGTTTTTT. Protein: CAISDSGGTREKLFF.

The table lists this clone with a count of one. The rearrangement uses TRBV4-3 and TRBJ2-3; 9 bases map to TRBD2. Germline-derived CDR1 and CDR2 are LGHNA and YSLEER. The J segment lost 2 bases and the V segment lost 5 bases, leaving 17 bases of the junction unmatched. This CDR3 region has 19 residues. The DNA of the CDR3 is TGCGCCAGCAGCACGAGAGGAACTAGCGGGTCTATCTACACAGATACGCAGTATTTT. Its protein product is CASSTRGTSGSIYTDTQYF.

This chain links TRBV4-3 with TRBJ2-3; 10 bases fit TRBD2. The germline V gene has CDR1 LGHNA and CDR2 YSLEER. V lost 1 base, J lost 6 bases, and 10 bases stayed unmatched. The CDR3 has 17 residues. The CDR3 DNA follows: TGCGCCAGCAGCCAAGTTTTATTAGCGGGGGGCGGGGATACGCAGTATTTT. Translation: CASSQVLLAGGGDTQYF.

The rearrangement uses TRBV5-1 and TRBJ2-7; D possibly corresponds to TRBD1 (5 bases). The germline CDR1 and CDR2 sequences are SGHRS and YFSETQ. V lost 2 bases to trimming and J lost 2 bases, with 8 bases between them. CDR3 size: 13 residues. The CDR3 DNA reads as TGCGCCAGCAGCTTTGACAGTGCCTACGAGCAGTACTTC. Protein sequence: CASSFDSAYEQYF.

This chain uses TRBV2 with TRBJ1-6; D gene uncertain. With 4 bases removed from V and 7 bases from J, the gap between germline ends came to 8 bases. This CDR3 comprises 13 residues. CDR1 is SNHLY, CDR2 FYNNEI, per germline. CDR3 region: CASSGQWNSPLHF. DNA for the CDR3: TGTGCCAGCAGTGGGCAGTGGAATTCACCCCTCCACTTT.

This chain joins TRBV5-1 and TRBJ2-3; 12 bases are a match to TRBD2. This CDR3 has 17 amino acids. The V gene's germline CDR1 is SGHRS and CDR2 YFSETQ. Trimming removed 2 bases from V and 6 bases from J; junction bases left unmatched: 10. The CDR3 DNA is TGCGCCAGCAGCTTAGGACTACTAGCGGGGGGCGAGGATACGCAGTATTTT. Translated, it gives CASSLGLLAGGEDTQYF. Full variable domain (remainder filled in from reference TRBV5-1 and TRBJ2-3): KAGVTQTPRYLIKTRGQQVTLSCSPISGHRSVSWYQQTPGQGLQFLFEYFSETQRNKGNFPGRFSGRQFSNSRSEMNVSTLELGDSALYLCASSLGLLAGGEDTQYFGPGTRLTVL.

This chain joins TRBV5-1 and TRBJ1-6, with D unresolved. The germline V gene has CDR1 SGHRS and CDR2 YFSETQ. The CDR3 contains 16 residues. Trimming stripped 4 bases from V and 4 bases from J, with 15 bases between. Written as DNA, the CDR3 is TGCGCCAGCAGCCCTGGTGAGGCTCGGTATAATTCACCCCTCCACTTT. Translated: CASSPGEARYNSPLHF.

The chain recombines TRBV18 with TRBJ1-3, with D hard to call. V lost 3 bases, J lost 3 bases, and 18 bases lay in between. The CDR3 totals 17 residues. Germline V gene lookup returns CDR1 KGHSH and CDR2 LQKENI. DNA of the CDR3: TGTGCCAGCTCACCCTATGGCGTCGATCCAGGTGGAAACACCATATATTTT. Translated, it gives CASSPYGVDPGGNTIYF.

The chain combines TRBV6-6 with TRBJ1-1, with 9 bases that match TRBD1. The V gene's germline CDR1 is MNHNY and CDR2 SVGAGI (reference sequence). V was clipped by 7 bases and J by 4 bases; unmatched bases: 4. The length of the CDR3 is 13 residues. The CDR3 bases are TGTGCCAGCAAGAGGGACAGGGCCACTGAAGCTTTCTTT. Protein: CASKRDRATEAFF.

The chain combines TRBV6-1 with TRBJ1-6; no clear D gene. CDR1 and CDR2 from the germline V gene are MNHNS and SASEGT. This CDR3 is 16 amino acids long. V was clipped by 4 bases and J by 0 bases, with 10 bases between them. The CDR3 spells CASSVNWSSYNSPLHF. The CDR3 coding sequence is TGTGCCAGCAGTGTAAACTGGAGCTCCTATAATTCACCCCTCCACTTT.

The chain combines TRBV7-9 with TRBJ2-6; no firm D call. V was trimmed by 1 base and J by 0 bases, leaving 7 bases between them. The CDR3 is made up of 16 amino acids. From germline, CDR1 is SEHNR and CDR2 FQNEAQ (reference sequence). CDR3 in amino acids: CASSLGSISGANVLTF. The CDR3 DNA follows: TGTGCCAGCAGCTTAGGCAGTATCTCTGGGGCCAACGTCCTGACTTTC.

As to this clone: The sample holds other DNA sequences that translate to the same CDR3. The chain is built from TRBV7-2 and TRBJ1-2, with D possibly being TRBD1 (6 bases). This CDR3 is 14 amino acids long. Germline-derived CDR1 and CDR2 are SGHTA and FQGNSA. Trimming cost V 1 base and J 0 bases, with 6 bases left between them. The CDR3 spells CASSLDRANYGYTF. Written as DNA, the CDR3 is TGTGCCAGCAGCTTAGACAGGGCTAACTATGGCTACACCTTC.

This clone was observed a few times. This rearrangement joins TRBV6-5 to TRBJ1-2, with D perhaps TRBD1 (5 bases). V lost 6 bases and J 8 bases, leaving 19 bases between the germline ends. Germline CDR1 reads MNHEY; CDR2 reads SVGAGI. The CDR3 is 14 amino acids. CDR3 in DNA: TGTGCCAGCAGCTACACCGATCGGGACTGGGGCTACACCTTC. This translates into CASSYTDRDWGYTF.

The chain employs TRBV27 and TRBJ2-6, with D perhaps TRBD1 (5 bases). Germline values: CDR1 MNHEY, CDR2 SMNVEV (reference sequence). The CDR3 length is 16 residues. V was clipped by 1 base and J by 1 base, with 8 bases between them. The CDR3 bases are TGTGCCAGCAGTTTATGGCAGGGATCTGGGGCCAACGTCCTGACTTTC. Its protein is CASSLWQGSGANVLTF.

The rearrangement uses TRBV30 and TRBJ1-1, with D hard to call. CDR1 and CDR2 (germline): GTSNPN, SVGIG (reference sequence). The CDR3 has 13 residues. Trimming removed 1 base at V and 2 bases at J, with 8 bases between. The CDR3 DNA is TGTGCCTGGAGTGACAGTGCAAACACTGAAGCTTTCTTT. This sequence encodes CAWSDSANTEAFF.

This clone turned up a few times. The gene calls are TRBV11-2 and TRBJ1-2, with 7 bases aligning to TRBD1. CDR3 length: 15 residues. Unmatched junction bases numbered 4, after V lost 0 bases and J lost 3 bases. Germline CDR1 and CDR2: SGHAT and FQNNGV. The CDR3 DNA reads TGTGCCAGCAGCTTAGAGGACAGGCCCTACTATGGCTACACCTTC. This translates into CASSLEDRPYYGYTF.

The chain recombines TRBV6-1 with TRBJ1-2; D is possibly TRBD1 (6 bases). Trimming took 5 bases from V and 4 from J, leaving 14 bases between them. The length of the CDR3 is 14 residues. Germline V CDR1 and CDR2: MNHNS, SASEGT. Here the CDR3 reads CASSPAHRAYGYTF. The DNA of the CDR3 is TGTGCCAGCAGTCCCGCCCACAGGGCCTATGGCTACACCTTC.